The 31 T cell receptor beta chains listed next were all sequenced from one sample in a study of blood T cell repertoires in COVID-19. The method was immunoSEQ multiplex PCR; TCRdb's version includes in-frame clones alone and lacks a portion of them. Altogether 250,000 to 300,000 clones are present, around 92% being singletons, with the ten largest covering about 2%. What was sequenced was PBMCs or T cells enriched from blood (not recorded which). All receptors come from an older woman who had recovered from COVID-19.

The J gene is TRBJ1-2, the V gene TRBV6-5; TRBD1 matches at 8 bases. Germline lookup yields CDR1 MNHEY and CDR2 SVGAGI. The V gene end was trimmed by 2 bases and the J gene end by 8 bases; junction bases not matched to a gene: 10. The CDR3 is made up of 15 amino acids. This CDR3 reads CASSYSRQGAGGYTF. CDR3 coding DNA: TGTGCCAGCAGTTACAGTAGGCAGGGGGCGGGCGGCTACACCTTC.

The chain joins TRBV2 to TRBJ1-2; a possible D gene is TRBD1 (5 bases). The CDR3 runs to 11 residues. Germline loops: CDR1 SNHLY, CDR2 FYNNEI. Trimming shortened V by 7 bases and J by 4 bases, and 7 bases separated the two germline ends. The CDR3 sequence: CASIGGYGYTF. CDR3 coding DNA: TGTGCCAGCATCGGGGGCTATGGCTACACCTTC.

This clone was found once. The chain joins TRBV11-2 to TRBJ2-7; D might be TRBD1 (8 bases). The CDR3 is 15 residues long. Germline V gene sequence: CDR1 SGHAT, CDR2 FQNNGV. Trimming took 5 bases from V and 6 from J, leaving 20 bases between them. CDR3 sequence (DNA): TGTGCCAGCAGCAAACGACAGGGGAGGGGGTCCGAGCAGTACTTC. It encodes CASSKRQGRGSEQYF.

V and J are TRBV5-1 and TRBJ1-2; tentatively, D is TRBD1 (5 bases). The germline V and J ends were trimmed by 0 bases and 0 bases, with 9 bases remaining between them. The CDR3 has 15 residues. CDR1 and CDR2 from the germline V gene are SGHRS and YFSETQ. DNA of the CDR3: TGCGCCAGCAGCTTGGCACAGGAGCCTAACTATGGCTACACCTTC. Translating it yields CASSLAQEPNYGYTF.

This clone came up once. CDR3 sequence reads: CASSYIPGTSGNEQFF. The CDR3 DNA sequence: TGTGCCAGCAGTTACATCCCCGGGACTAGCGGCAATGAGCAGTTCTTC. The chain recombines TRBV6-5 with TRBJ2-1; 11 bases match TRBD2. There are 16 residues in the CDR3. Germline-derived CDR1 and CDR2 are MNHEY and SVGAGI. The J segment lost 6 bases and the V segment lost 2 bases, leaving 6 bases of the junction unmatched.

The chain recombines TRBV3-1 (or the pseudogene TRBV3-2) with TRBJ2-7; a weak D match, TRBD2 (5 bases). Trimming cost V 0 bases and J 2 bases, with 11 bases left between them. The length of the CDR3 is 15 residues. Germline lookup yields CDR1 LGHDT and CDR2 YNNKEL (reference sequence). The CDR3 nucleotides are TGTGCCAGCAGCCAAGAGAGCGGAGGACCCTACGAGCAGTACTTC. Protein: CASSQESGGPYEQYF.

This clone appeared a single time. The CDR3 reads CASKTVQETQYF. The CDR3 bases are TGTGCCAGCAAGACAGTTCAAGAGACCCAGTACTTC. This chain uses TRBV6-5 with TRBJ2-5, with D possibly TRBD1 on 5 matching bases. Looked up from germline, CDR1 is MNHEY and CDR2 is SVGAGI. The CDR3 loop spans 12 amino acids. V lost 7 bases and J lost 2, with 8 bases in between.

The chain links TRBV7-2 to TRBJ2-5; D call uncertain. CDR1 SGHTA and CDR2 FQGNSA come from the germline V gene. The ends were cut back, 0 bases at V and 2 bases at J, with 10 bases in the middle. This CDR3 comprises 15 residues. CDR3 sequence reads: CASSLATARQETQYF. The CDR3 nucleotides are TGTGCCAGCAGCTTAGCCACCGCCAGGCAAGAGACCCAGTACTTC.

V usage is TRBV29-1 and J usage is TRBJ1-1; TRBD1 aligns across 7 bases. V lost 7 bases to trimming and J lost 0 bases; unmatched junction nucleotides: 5. Per germline, CDR1 SQVTM and CDR2 ANQGSEA. CDR3 length: 13 amino acids. DNA of the CDR3: TGCAGCGCTAGGACAGGCATGAACACTGAAGCTTTCTTT. The encoded protein is CSARTGMNTEAFF.

Turning to this clone: The same CDR3 can be traced to other DNA sequences in this sample. CDR3 sequence: CASSSSGASTDTQYF. The DNA for the CDR3 is TGCGCCAGCAGCTCCTCCGGTGCTAGCACAGATACGCAGTATTTT. The genes are TRBV5-1 and TRBJ2-3; D not resolved. The CDR3 extends over 15 amino acids. CDR1 SGHRS and CDR2 YFSETQ come from the germline V gene. V shed 3 bases and J shed 0 bases, with 11 bases lying between them.

This chain's CDR3 is CASSPSGQYAGELFF. CDR3 DNA: TGTGCCAGCAGCCCATCAGGACAGTATGCCGGGGAGCTGTTTTTT. This sequence joins TRBV7-3 and TRBJ2-2; D is possibly TRBD1 (6 bases). CDR3 length: 15 residues. Trimming removed 5 bases from V and 6 bases from J, with 16 bases in between. In germline, CDR1 is SGHTA, CDR2 FQGTGA.

This clone was picked up one time. The rearrangement joins TRBV18 to TRBJ1-1; no reliable D call. CDR3 length: 14 residues. Germline loops: CDR1 KGHSH, CDR2 LQKENI. The V end was cut by 3 bases, the J end by 1 base, with 9 bases between. The CDR3 bases are TGTGCCAGCTCACCTGAGGGCCCGAACACTGAAGCTTTCTTT. It is translated as CASSPEGPNTEAFF.

This clone was picked up one time. This chain joins TRBV7-2 and TRBJ1-2; maybe TRBD1 (6 bases). The CDR3 sequence is 14 residues long. Between the trimmed V and J ends, which lost 5 bases and 5 bases, there was a span of 15 bases. Germline values: CDR1 SGHTA, CDR2 FQGNSA. The CDR3 nucleotides are TGTGCCAGCAGCCCTTCAGGGGCATGGTATGGCTACACCTTC. Translated: CASSPSGAWYGYTF.

The chain combines TRBV7-2 with TRBJ1-3; perhaps TRBD1 as D (5 bases). The ends were cut back, 5 bases at V and 2 bases at J, with 13 bases in the middle. Germline CDR1 reads SGHTA; CDR2 reads FQGNSA. CDR3 length: 15 amino acids. CDR3 DNA sequence: TGTGCCAGCAGCCCCAATTGGGGGGCTGGAAACACCATATATTTT. As protein: CASSPNWGAGNTIYF.

The V call is TRBV3-1 (or the pseudogene TRBV3-2), the J call TRBJ2-5, with a weak D call TRBD2 (6 bases). From germline, CDR1 is LGHDT and CDR2 YNNKEL (reference sequence). This CDR3 is built from 13 residues. V lost 3 bases and J lost 8, with 13 bases in between. DNA for the CDR3: TGTGCCAGCAGCCACGGAACCGGGGGTACCCAGTACTTC. Its protein is CASSHGTGGTQYF.

This clone appeared a single time. This chain links TRBV28 with TRBJ2-7; 9 positions match TRBD1. Germline V gene lookup returns CDR1 MDHEN and CDR2 SYDVKM. The CDR3 runs to 15 residues. Germline trimming cut 6 bases from V and 2 bases from J; bases unmatched to any gene: 8. The CDR3 DNA reads as TGTGCCAGCAGCCGCCCAGGGACAGGGACCTACGAGCAGTACTTC. Translation: CASSRPGTGTYEQYF. The full variable domain, in which reference TRBV28 and TRBJ2-7 provide the parts outside the CDR3, is DVKVTQSSRYLVKRTGEKVFLECVQDMDHENMFWYRQDPGLGLRLIYFSYDVKMKEKGDIPEGYSVSREKKERFSLILESASTNQTSMYLCASSRPGTGTYEQYFGPGTRLTVT.

This clone was counted once. The chain recombines TRBV5-1 with TRBJ1-6; 7 bases are a match to TRBD1. From germline, CDR1 is SGHRS and CDR2 YFSETQ. The CDR3 is 15 amino acids. Germline trimming cut 0 bases from V and 6 bases from J; bases unmatched to any gene: 3. CDR3 in amino acids: CASSLGTGPNSPLHF. CDR3 sequence (DNA): TGCGCCAGCAGCTTGGGGACAGGCCCTAATTCACCCCTCCACTTT.

V is TRBV29-1 and J is TRBJ2-2; the match to TRBD2 covers 13 bases. The CDR3 sequence is 15 residues long. Germline V gene lookup returns CDR1 SQVTM and CDR2 ANQGSEA. Trimming at V came to 7 bases and at J to 1 base, leaving 3 bases not matched to a gene. The CDR3 DNA reads TGCAGCGGGGGACTAGCGGGGAGGAACACCGGGGAGCTGTTTTTT. Its translation is CSGGLAGRNTGELFF.

The rearrangement uses TRBV11-3 and TRBJ2-5, with 7 bases aligning to TRBD1. V lost 3 bases to trimming and J lost 2 bases; unmatched junction nucleotides: 3. The CDR3 spans 14 residues. The germline CDR1 and CDR2 sequences are SGHNT and YENEEA. The CDR3 nucleotides are TGTGCCAGCAGCTTGACAGGGATGCAAGAGACCCAGTACTTC. Its protein product is CASSLTGMQETQYF.

CDR3 loop: CASSLGRTYEQYF. The CDR3 bases are TGTGCCAGCAGTTTAGGCAGAACCTACGAGCAGTACTTC. This rearrangement joins TRBV27 to TRBJ2-7; no clear D gene. CDR3 length equals 13 residues. Germline V gene sequence: CDR1 MNHEY, CDR2 SMNVEV (reference sequence). The V gene lost 2 bases and the J gene lost 2 bases, with 7 bases spanning the gap.

The chain links TRBV28 to TRBJ2-7, with 7 positions matching TRBD1. V was clipped by 6 bases and J by 5 bases; unmatched bases: 13. This CDR3 is built from 15 residues. Germline V lookup: CDR1 MDHEN, CDR2 SYDVKM. This CDR3 reads CASSLVQGKPHEQYF. In DNA form, the CDR3 reads TGTGCCAGCAGCCTGGTACAGGGGAAGCCCCACGAGCAGTACTTC.

A single count supports this clone. V gene TRBV12-5 combines with J gene TRBJ2-7; 10 bases align to TRBD1. The germline gives CDR1 LGHNT, CDR2 FRNRAP. Unmatched junction bases numbered 15, after V lost 7 bases and J lost 0 bases. This CDR3 spans 18 amino acids. The CDR3 bases are TGTGCTAGTGCCCTGCGGGACAGGGGTCCTCCAAGCTCCTACGAGCAGTACTTC. This sequence encodes CASALRDRGPPSSYEQYF.

J is TRBJ2-3 and V is TRBV30; possibly TRBD2 for D (7 bases). Trimming removed 5 bases at V and 2 bases at J, with 14 bases between. Germline assignment: CDR1 GTSNPN and CDR2 SVGIG (reference sequence). The CDR3 spans 14 residues. The CDR3 DNA reads TGTGCCTGGTCCGGGGGGCAGAACACAGATACGCAGTATTTT. Amino acids: CAWSGGQNTDTQYF. Variable domain in full (rest from reference TRBV30 and TRBJ2-3): SQTIHQWPATLVQPVGSPLSLECTVEGTSNPNLYWYRQAAGRGLQLLFYSVGIGQISSEVPQNLSASRPQDRQFILSSKKLLLSDSGFYLCAWSGGQNTDTQYFGPGTRLTVL.

The rearrangement uses TRBV5-1 and TRBJ1-4; 7 nucleotides line up with TRBD1. J lost 8 bases, V lost 4 bases, and 5 bases had no gene match. The CDR3 length is 13 residues. Germline values: CDR1 SGHRS, CDR2 YFSETQ. The CDR3 region is CASSDRVDEKLFF. As DNA, the CDR3 is TGCGCCAGCAGCGACAGGGTTGACGAAAAACTGTTTTTT.

This chain links TRBV27 with TRBJ1-6, with a possible D match to TRBD1 (5 bases). V was pared by 3 bases and J by 12 bases, with 12 bases between. Germline V CDR1 and CDR2: MNHEY, SMNVEV (reference sequence). CDR3 length: 13 residues. CDR3 residues: CASSLGPLVPLHF. As DNA, the CDR3 is TGTGCCAGCAGTTTGGGGCCTCTGGTACCCCTCCACTTT.

This chain joins TRBV12-3 or TRBV12-4 and TRBJ1-3; a weak D match, TRBD1 (5 bases). The CDR3 has 13 residues. The V gene lost 11 bases and the J gene lost 1 base, with 12 bases spanning the gap. Here the CDR3 DNA reads TGTGCCGGCCGAGCAGGGTCTGGAAACACCATATATTTT. It yields the protein CAGRAGSGNTIYF.

The chain carries TRBV5-4 and TRBJ1-1, with a tentative D call TRBD1 (5 bases). Trimming removed 6 bases from V and 2 bases from J, with 14 bases in between. Germline CDR1 reads SGHNT; CDR2 reads YYREEE (reference sequence). The CDR3 consists of 14 residues. CDR3 amino acids: CASTTPGYNTEAFF. The CDR3, as DNA: TGTGCCAGCACTACACCAGGGTATAACACTGAAGCTTTCTTT.

J is TRBJ2-2 and V is TRBV5-6; TRBD2 agrees at 10 bases. The germline V gene has CDR1 SGHDT and CDR2 YYEEEE. Germline trimming cut 3 bases from V and 0 bases from J; bases unmatched to any gene: 2. This CDR3 has 16 residues. The CDR3: CASSYGTSANTGELFF. CDR3 nucleotides: TGTGCCAGCAGCTATGGGACTAGCGCGAACACCGGGGAGCTGTTTTTT.

J is TRBJ1-6 and V is TRBV2; D perhaps matches TRBD1 (6 bases). V gave up 4 bases and J gave up 9 bases, with 13 bases separating them. The CDR3 contains 14 residues. Germline CDR1 SNHLY, CDR2 FYNNEI. CDR3 loop: CASSGQQGSSPLHF. The DNA of the CDR3 is TGTGCCAGCAGTGGGCAACAGGGCAGTTCACCCCTCCACTTT.

This clone was counted a single time. CDR3 coding DNA: TGCAGCGTTGTGGGACAGGACAGCACAGATACGCAGTATTTT. Translation: CSVVGQDSTDTQYF. The chain combines TRBV29-1 with TRBJ2-3; 8 bases are shared with TRBD1. Germline V gene data show CDR1 as SQVTM and CDR2 as ANQGSEA. Losses at the gene ends were 4 bases for V and 0 bases for J; bases not matched to a gene: 3. The CDR3 runs 14 residues.

The chain uses TRBV9 and TRBJ2-3, with D tentatively TRBD2 (5 bases). Deletions cut 3 bases from V and 3 bases from J, with 11 bases between. Germline V gives CDR1 SGDLS, CDR2 YYNGEE. There are 14 residues in the CDR3. CDR3: CASSGGAGTDTQYF. The CDR3 DNA reads as TGTGCCAGCAGCGGTGGTGCGGGTACAGATACGCAGTATTTT.